Following are 14 T cell receptor beta chains from one sample sequenced in a study of long-term antiretroviral therapy in people with HIV. The assay, immunoSEQ v3.0, was run at survey level. Profiled with immunoSEQ multiplex PCR; TCRdb holds only in-frame clones, not every one. The table shows about 16,000 clones, with 77% occurring only once. The sequences come from unsorted PBMCs, collected 2.1 years after starting antiretroviral therapy. The source is a man aged 40-49 years with HIV.

V gene TRBV25-1 combines with J gene TRBJ1-2; D is undetermined. Trimming cost V 0 bases and J 3 bases, with 8 bases left between them. CDR1 is MGHDK, CDR2 SYGVNS, per germline. This CDR3 comprises 14 residues. CDR3 protein: CASSEYRQDYGYTF. CDR3 sequence (DNA): TGTGCCAGCAGTGAATATAGGCAGGACTATGGCTACACCTTC.

The chain is built from TRBV12-5 and TRBJ2-5; 10 nucleotides match TRBD2. J gave up 5 bases and V 1 base, and 10 bases lay outside the gene matches. The germline V gene encodes CDR1 LGHNT and CDR2 FRNRAP. The CDR3 totals 17 residues. The CDR3 loop is CASGLDTSGVLGETQYF. In DNA, the CDR3 is TGTGCTAGTGGTTTGGATACTAGCGGGGTCCTCGGGGAGACCCAGTACTTC. The full variable domain, rest sourced from reference TRBV12-5 and TRBJ2-5, is DARVTQTPRHKVTEMGQEVTMRCQPILGHNTVFWYRQTMMQGLELLAYFRNRAPLDDSGMPKDRFSAEMPDATLATLKIQPSEPRDSAVYFCASGLDTSGVLGETQYFGPGTRLLVL.

This clone has only a few counts. The genes are TRBV10-1 and TRBJ1-3; D gene ambiguous. V was clipped by 3 bases and J by 4 bases, with 10 bases between them. Germline V gives CDR1 WNHNN, CDR2 SYGVQD (reference sequence). This CDR3 is 14 amino acids long. CDR3 amino acids: CASSDGSQGNTIYF. CDR3 coding DNA: TGCGCCAGCAGTGACGGATCACAGGGAAACACCATATATTTT.

This chain uses TRBV18 with TRBJ1-2, with D maybe TRBD1 (5 bases). V was trimmed by 3 bases and J by 0 bases, leaving 14 bases between them. CDR1 is KGHSH and CDR2 is LQKENI in the germline V gene. The CDR3 sequence is 16 residues long. CDR3 loop: CASSPMDTRSNYGYTF. DNA for the CDR3: TGTGCCAGCTCACCTATGGACACCCGGTCTAACTATGGCTACACCTTC.

This rearrangement joins TRBV5-1 to TRBJ2-3; 8 bases agree with TRBD2. Germline V lookup: CDR1 SGHRS, CDR2 YFSETQ. The CDR3 is made up of 16 amino acids. After removal of 0 bases from V and 3 bases from J, the junction contained 6 bases not matched to a gene. CDR3 sequence: CASSLERAGGTDTQYF. CDR3 sequence (DNA): TGCGCCAGCAGCTTGGAACGGGCGGGGGGAACAGATACGCAGTATTTT.

This rearrangement joins TRBV5-6 to TRBJ2-7; perhaps TRBD2 as D (6 bases). Trimming left V 6 bases short and J 3 bases short, with 13 bases between. Germline V lookup: CDR1 SGHDT, CDR2 YYEEEE. The CDR3 has 13 amino acids. CDR3 residues: CASTRGGDYEQYF. The CDR3 bases are TGTGCCAGCACCCGGGGCGGGGACTACGAGCAGTACTTC.

The chain has TRBV1 and TRBJ2-6; TRBD2 is the table's D call, not checked against the DNA. TRBV1 is annotated as a pseudogene. The CDR3 is 18 residues long. This chain's CDR3 is CTSSTSGRGVSGANVLTF. As DNA, the CDR3 is TGCACCAGCAGCACGTCGGGGCGGGGGGTCTCTGGGGCCAACGTCCTGACTTTC.

The chain is built from TRBV30 and TRBJ1-6; TRBD1 matches at 8 bases. Per the germline V gene, CDR1 is GTSNPN and CDR2 is SVGIG (reference sequence). With 3 bases clipped from V and 9 bases from J, the junction kept 13 bases outside the gene matches. The CDR3 runs 16 residues. The CDR3 region is CAWSAEGGQGASPLHF. The CDR3 DNA reads TGTGCCTGGAGCGCCGAAGGTGGACAGGGTGCTTCACCCCTCCACTTT.

The chain couples TRBV27 to TRBJ2-7; 9 nucleotides line up with TRBD1. With 6 bases clipped from V and 3 bases from J, the junction kept 9 bases outside the gene matches. From germline, CDR1 is MNHEY and CDR2 SMNVEV (reference sequence). CDR3 length: 15 amino acids. The CDR3, as DNA: TGTGCCAGCAGGAGGGACAGGGTGGGTTTCTACGAGCAGTACTTC. It encodes CASRRDRVGFYEQYF.

This chain connects TRBV5-1 to TRBJ1-1; possible D gene TRBD1, 6 bases. Germline CDR1 is SGHRS and CDR2 is YFSETQ. V lost 4 bases and J 1 base, leaving 14 bases between the germline ends. This CDR3 spans 15 amino acids. The CDR3 loop is CASSPAGHTNTEAFF. The CDR3 region has the DNA TGCGCCAGCAGCCCCGCGGGACATACGAACACTGAAGCTTTCTTT. Based on the CDR3 plus reference TRBV5-1 and TRBJ1-1, the full variable domain is KAGVTQTPRYLIKTRGQQVTLSCSPISGHRSVSWYQQTPGQGLQFLFEYFSETQRNKGNFPGRFSGRQFSNSRSEMNVSTLELGDSALYLCASSPAGHTNTEAFFGQGTRLTVV.

This clone was counted once. The V and J genes are TRBV7-8 and TRBJ2-6; a possible D gene is TRBD1 (6 bases). The germline gives CDR1 SGHVS, CDR2 FQNEAQ. The CDR3 length is 18 residues. V was clipped by 5 bases and J by 0 bases, with 17 bases between them. Here the CDR3 DNA reads TGTGCCAGCAGCACCCAGGGGCTGGCCTACTCTGGGGCCAACGTCCTGACTTTC. This gives the protein CASSTQGLAYSGANVLTF.

This clone occurred once. J is TRBJ2-3 and V is TRBV27; D is ambiguous. CDR1 is MNHEY and CDR2 is SMNVEV in the germline V gene (reference sequence). The germline V and J ends were trimmed by 7 bases and 4 bases, with 6 bases remaining between them. This CDR3 is built from 11 residues. The CDR3 spells CASTKADTQYF. As DNA, the CDR3 is TGTGCCAGCACAAAGGCAGATACGCAGTATTTT.

This clone was detected only a few times. This sequence joins TRBV30 and TRBJ1-1; D is undetermined. Looked up from germline, CDR1 is GTSNPN and CDR2 is SVGIG (reference sequence). The CDR3 spans 13 residues. Trimming removed 0 bases at V and 0 bases at J, with 5 bases between. CDR3 loop: CAWSVALNTEAFF. CDR3 DNA sequence: TGTGCCTGGAGTGTTGCCCTGAACACTGAAGCTTTCTTT.

V gene TRBV5-5 combines with J gene TRBJ1-6; the D is unclear. The V and J ends lost 0 bases and 13 bases respectively, with 17 bases between them. This CDR3 is built from 15 residues. Germline V CDR1 and CDR2: SGHKS, YYEKEE (reference sequence). The CDR3 loop is CASSLEAANRFPLHF. CDR3 sequence (DNA): TGTGCCAGCAGCTTGGAGGCGGCCAATAGGTTCCCCCTCCACTTT.